In this sample, the clone carrying this TCR beta chain turned up a few times. Its antigen remains unknown. The germline V gene encodes CDR1 SGDLS and CDR2 YYNGEE. This CDR3 spans 14 amino acids. Trimming cost V 1 base and J 6 bases; bases outside gene matches: 2. The sample belongs to a study of cytomegalovirus exposure and HLA in healthy donors. Study in general: Most donors, 70% to 85% of approximately 400 genotyped, fell in the Caucasian-associated ancestry cluster. Broader study findings: When analyzed later, the rates of TCR association showed variation by HLA locus, with DRB1 the most and HLA-C the fewest. Reports credit the classifier with highly specific, highly sensitive diagnosis of cytomegalovirus status. It was shown in a later analysis that HLA-associated TCR beta chains were more clonally expanded than other, equally common chains.

It was with 60 Vbeta and 13 Jbeta primers that the PCR ran. The data were produced by immunoSEQ multiplex PCR, yet TCRdb's version contains in-frame clones alone and is incomplete. The table includes 98,000 or so clones, 9.5% to 13% detected once. J is TRBJ2-7 and V is TRBV9; TRBD2 aligns across 12 bases. This receptor was obtained from a man aged 40-55 years in good health and CMV-seropositive. The sample comprised PBMCs. The CDR3 coding sequence is TGTGCCAGCAGCGTATCTAGCGGGAGGGGCGAGCAGTACTTC. Protein product: CASSVSSGRGEQYF.